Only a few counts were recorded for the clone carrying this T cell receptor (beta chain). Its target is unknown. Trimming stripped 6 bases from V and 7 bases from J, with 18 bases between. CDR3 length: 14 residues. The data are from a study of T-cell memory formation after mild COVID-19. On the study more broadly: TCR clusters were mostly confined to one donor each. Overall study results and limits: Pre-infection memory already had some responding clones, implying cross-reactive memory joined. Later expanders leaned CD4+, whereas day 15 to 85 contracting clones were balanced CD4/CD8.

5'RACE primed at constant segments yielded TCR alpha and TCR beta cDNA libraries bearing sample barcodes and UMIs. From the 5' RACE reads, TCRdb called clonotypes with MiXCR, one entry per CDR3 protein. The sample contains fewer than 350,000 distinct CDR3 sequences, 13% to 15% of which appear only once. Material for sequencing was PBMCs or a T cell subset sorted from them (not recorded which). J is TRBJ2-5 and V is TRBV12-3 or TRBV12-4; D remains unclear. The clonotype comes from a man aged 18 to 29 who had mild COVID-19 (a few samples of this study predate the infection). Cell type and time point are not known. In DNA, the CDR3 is TGTGCCAGCAGCTCATCAATTTTAAAGGGGACCCAGTACTTC. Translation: CASSSSILKGTQYF.